The next 5 T cell receptor beta chains were all read from a single sample in a study of T-cell memory formation after mild COVID-19 (dated by TCRdb to about 2021). Library construction relied on 5' RACE. Sequencer: Illumina NovaSeq 6000. TCRdb reworked the public reads: Q25 trimming with fastp, MiXCR clone assembly, productive beta chains retained. CDR3 protein sequences are deduplicated, and each keeps its most common genes and DNA. For this sample there are fewer than 600,000 distinct CDR3 sequences; roughly 20% appear just once. The ten biggest clones cover approximately 8% of the sample. The sequenced sample was PBMCs or a T cell subset sorted from them (not recorded which). These receptors were collected from an adult woman who had mild COVID-19 (a few samples of this study predate the infection). The sample titles of this study are shuffled in the database, so cell type and time point are left out; the donor was told from shared clones.

This clonotype has more than one count but fewer than ten. This sequence joins TRBV5-1 and TRBJ2-2; D ambiguous. V lost 0 bases, J lost 0 bases, and 12 bases lay in between. The length of the CDR3 is 17 residues. Germline CDR1 SGHRS, CDR2 YFSETQ. CDR3: CASSLDAVLANTGELFF. The CDR3 region has the DNA TGCGCCAGCAGCTTGGACGCAGTTCTCGCGAACACCGGGGAGCTGTTTTTT.

This clonotype was detected only a few times. The chain links TRBV7-9 to TRBJ2-3, with TRBD2 matching 9 bases. V lost 4 bases, J lost 3 bases, and 5 bases stayed unmatched. Per germline, CDR1 SEHNR and CDR2 FQNEAQ (reference sequence). CDR3 length: 15 amino acids. CDR3 amino acids: CASSSSGVGTDTQYF. In nucleotides, the CDR3 is TGTGCCAGCAGCTCTAGCGGGGTCGGGACAGATACGCAGTATTTT.

This clonotype has just a few counts. CDR3 bases: TGTGCCAGCAGTTTATCAGGGCCCAAAAACATTCAGTACTTC. Translation: CASSLSGPKNIQYF. The rearrangement joins TRBV27 to TRBJ2-4; D is ambiguous. V shed 0 bases and J shed 2 bases, with 5 bases lying between them. Germline V CDR1 and CDR2: MNHEY, SMNVEV (reference sequence). The CDR3 sequence is 14 residues long.

This chain joins TRBV30 and TRBJ2-3; no reliable D call. Germline-derived CDR1 and CDR2 are GTSNPN and SVGIG (reference sequence). This CDR3 region has 15 residues. The V gene lost 1 base and the J gene lost 1 base, with 12 bases spanning the gap. The CDR3 spells CAWSGDADRTDTQYF. CDR3 DNA: TGTGCCTGGAGTGGGGATGCCGATCGCACAGATACGCAGTATTTT.

This clonotype was picked up a small number of times. The chain joins TRBV4-1 to TRBJ2-7; weak D call: TRBD2 (5 bases). Germline CDR1 reads MGHRA; CDR2 reads YSYEKL. CDR3 size: 17 residues. The V gene lost 1 base and the J gene lost 0 bases, with 16 bases spanning the gap. The chain's CDR3 is CASSQVTRALRSYEQYF. For the CDR3, the DNA is TGCGCCAGCAGCCAAGTAACTAGGGCCCTACGCTCCTACGAGCAGTACTTC.